The T cell receptor beta chain described here comes from a study of blood T cell repertoires in COVID-19. This CDR3 is 14 amino acids long. Germline V CDR1 and CDR2: LNHDA, SQIVND (reference sequence). V shed 11 bases, J shed 5 bases, and the junction held 9 bases outside the gene matches. Sequencing used immunoSEQ multiplex PCR; TCRdb keeps in-frame clones, though not all of them. The sample contains 400,000 to 550,000 clones, 70% to 90% of which appear only once. This receptor was identified in a woman under 30 with acute COVID-19. The sample consisted of PBMCs or T cells enriched from blood (not recorded which). The chain uses TRBV19 and TRBJ2-2, with 9 positions matching TRBD1. The CDR3 sequence is CACTGTGNTGELFF. Written as DNA, the CDR3 is TGTGCCTGTACCGGGACAGGGAATACCGGGGAGCTGTTTTTT.